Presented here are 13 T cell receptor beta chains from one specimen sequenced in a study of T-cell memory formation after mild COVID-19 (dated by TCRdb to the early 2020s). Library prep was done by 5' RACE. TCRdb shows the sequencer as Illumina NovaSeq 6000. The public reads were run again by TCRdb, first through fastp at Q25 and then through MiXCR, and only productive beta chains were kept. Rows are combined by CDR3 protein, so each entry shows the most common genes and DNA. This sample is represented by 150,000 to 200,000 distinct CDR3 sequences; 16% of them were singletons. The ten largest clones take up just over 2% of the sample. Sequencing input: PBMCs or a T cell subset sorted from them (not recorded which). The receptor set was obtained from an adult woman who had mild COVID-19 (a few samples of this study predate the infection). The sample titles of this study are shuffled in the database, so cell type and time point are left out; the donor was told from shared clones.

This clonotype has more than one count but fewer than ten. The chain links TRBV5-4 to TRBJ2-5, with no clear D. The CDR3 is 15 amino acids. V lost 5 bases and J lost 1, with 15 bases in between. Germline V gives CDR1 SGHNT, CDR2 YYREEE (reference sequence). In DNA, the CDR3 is TGTGCCAGCAGGAATGTTGCCGTAAGCCAAGAGACCCAGTACTTC. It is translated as CASRNVAVSQETQYF.

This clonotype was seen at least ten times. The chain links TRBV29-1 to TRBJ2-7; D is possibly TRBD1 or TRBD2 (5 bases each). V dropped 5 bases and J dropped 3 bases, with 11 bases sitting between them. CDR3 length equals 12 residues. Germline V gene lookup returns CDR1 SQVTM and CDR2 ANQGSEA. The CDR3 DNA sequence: TGCAGCGTTCACCGGGACGGCTACGAGCAGTACTTC. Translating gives CSVHRDGYEQYF.

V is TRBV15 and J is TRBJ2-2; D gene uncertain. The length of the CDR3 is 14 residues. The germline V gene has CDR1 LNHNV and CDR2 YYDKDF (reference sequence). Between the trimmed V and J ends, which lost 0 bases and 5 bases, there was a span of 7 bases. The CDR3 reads CATSREHSTGELFF. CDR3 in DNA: TGTGCCACCAGCAGAGAACACAGTACCGGGGAGCTGTTTTTT.

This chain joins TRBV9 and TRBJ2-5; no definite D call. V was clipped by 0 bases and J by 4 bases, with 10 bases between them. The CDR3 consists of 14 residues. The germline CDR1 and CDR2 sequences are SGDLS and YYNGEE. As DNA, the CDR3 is TGTGCCAGCAGCGTAGATTGGAGTCCAGAGACCCAGTACTTC. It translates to CASSVDWSPETQYF.

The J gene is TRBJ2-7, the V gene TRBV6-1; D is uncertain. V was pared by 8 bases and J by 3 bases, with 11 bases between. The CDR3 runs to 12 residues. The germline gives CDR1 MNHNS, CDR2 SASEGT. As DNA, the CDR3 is TGTGCCAGCCGTACCTCCTACTACGAGCAGTACTTC. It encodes CASRTSYYEQYF.

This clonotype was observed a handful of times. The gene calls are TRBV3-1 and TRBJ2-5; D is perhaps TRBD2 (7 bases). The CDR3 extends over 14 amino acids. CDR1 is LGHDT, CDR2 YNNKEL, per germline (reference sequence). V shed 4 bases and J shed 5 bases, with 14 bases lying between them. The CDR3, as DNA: TGTGCCAGCAGCCGACGGGGGGCCGGGGAGACCCAGTACTTC. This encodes CASSRRGAGETQYF.

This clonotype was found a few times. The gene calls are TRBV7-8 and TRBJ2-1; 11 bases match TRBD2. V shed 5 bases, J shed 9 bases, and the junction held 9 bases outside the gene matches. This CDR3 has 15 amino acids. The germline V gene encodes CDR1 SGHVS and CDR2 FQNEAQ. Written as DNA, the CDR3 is TGTGCCAGCAGCCCTCGGACTAGCGGGCTTGTTGAGCAGTTCTTC. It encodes CASSPRTSGLVEQFF.

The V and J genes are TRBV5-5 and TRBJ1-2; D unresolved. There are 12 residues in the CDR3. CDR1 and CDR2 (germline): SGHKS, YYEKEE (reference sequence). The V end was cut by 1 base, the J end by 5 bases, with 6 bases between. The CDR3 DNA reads TGTGCCAGCAGCTTGTTTGGGTATGGCTACACCTTC. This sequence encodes CASSLFGYGYTF.

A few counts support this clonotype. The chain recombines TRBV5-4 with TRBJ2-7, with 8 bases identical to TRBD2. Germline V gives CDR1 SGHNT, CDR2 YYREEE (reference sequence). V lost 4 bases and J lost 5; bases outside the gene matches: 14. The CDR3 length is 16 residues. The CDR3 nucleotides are TGTGCCAGCAGCCCCGCTGGGGGACTAGTGGTGAACGAGCAGTACTTC. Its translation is CASSPAGGLVVNEQYF.

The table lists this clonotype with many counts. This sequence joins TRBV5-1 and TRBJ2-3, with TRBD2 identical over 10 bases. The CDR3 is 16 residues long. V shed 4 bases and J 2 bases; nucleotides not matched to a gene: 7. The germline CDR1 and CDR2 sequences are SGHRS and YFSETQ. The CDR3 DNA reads TGCGCCAGCAGCCTTTATGGGACTAGCGACACAGATACGCAGTATTTT. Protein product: CASSLYGTSDTDTQYF. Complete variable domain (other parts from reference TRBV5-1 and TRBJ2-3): KAGVTQTPRYLIKTRGQQVTLSCSPISGHRSVSWYQQTPGQGLQFLFEYFSETQRNKGNFPGRFSGRQFSNSRSEMNVSTLELGDSALYLCASSLYGTSDTDTQYFGPGTRLTVL.

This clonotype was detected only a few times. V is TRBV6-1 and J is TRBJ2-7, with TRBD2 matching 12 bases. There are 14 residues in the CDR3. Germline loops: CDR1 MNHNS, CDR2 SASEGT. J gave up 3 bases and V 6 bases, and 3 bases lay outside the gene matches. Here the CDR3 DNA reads TGTGCCAGCAGGCGGGGACTAGCGGGCTACGAGCAGTACTTC. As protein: CASRRGLAGYEQYF.

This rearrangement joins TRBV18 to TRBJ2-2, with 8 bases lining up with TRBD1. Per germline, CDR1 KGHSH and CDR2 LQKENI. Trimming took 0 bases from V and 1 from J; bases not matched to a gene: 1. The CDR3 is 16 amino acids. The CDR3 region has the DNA TGTGCCAGCTCACCACCAACAGGGGGGAACACCGGGGAGCTGTTTTTT. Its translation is CASSPPTGGNTGELFF.

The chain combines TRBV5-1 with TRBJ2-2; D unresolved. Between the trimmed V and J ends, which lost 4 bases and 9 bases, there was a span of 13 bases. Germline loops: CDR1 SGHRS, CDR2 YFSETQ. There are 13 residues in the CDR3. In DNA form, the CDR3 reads TGCGCCAGCAGCCCTTCCATCGCCCGGGAGCTGTTTTTT. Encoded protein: CASSPSIARELFF.